This is a list of T cell receptor beta chains from one sample in a study of blood T cell repertoires in COVID-19. Assay used: immunoSEQ multiplex PCR; TCRdb lists only in-frame clones, some missing. Among some 65,000 clones, over 75% were seen once, and the ten largest hold 2.5% to 3%. The material sequenced was peripheral blood. These receptors were obtained from a man older than 75 with acute or convalescent COVID-19. Each CDR3 is given with its conserved first and last residue. D genes are given only for firm matches. Clone size is not always given. Where it is, it says once, few, many or a class for expanded clones.

cdr3_nt cdr3_aa j_call d_call clone_size cdr3_length v_call
TGTGCCAGCAGGCGGCAGGGAGGATCCTACGAGCAGTACTTC CASRRQGGSYEQYF TRBJ2-7 - few 14 TRBV9
TGCGCCAGCAGCTTCGTTGGAGGTGACTATGGCTACACCTTC CASSFVGGDYGYTF TRBJ1-2 - - 14 TRBV5-1
TGTGCCACCAGCCGTTACACTGAAGCTTTCTTT CATSRYTEAFF TRBJ1-1 - - 11 TRBV15
TGTGCCGTCCAACCCGGGGACAGGGGAACCTACGAGCAGTACTTC CAVQPGDRGTYEQYF TRBJ2-7 TRBD1 once 15 TRBV27
TGTGCCAGCAAACGGGACACCGGCTCACCCCTCCACTTT CASKRDTGSPLHF TRBJ1-6 - once 13 TRBV6-5
TGTGCCAGCAGCCTCGGGATGACTAACACTGAAGCTTTCTTT CASSLGMTNTEAFF TRBJ1-1 - - 14 TRBV7-2
TGCGCCAGCAGCTTTTGGGGGGACGGCACCGGGGAGCTGTTTTTT CASSFWGDGTGELFF TRBJ2-2 - - 15 TRBV5-1
TGCGCCAGCAGCTCCGGGACTAGCGGGAGCCGAGAGCAGTTCTTC CASSSGTSGSREQFF TRBJ2-1 TRBD2 - 15 TRBV5-1
TGTGCCACCAGTGACCCCGCGAGGCTAGCGGGAGGTGAGCAGTTCTTC CATSDPARLAGGEQFF TRBJ2-1 TRBD2 - 16 TRBV24-1
TGTGCCAGCAGCTCCGGGACAGGGGTGACACCCCTCCACTTT CASSSGTGVTPLHF TRBJ1-6 TRBD1 - 14 TRBV7-9
TGTGCCAGTAGTCCATTTAGGGGTAGCACAGATACGCAGTATTTT CASSPFRGSTDTQYF TRBJ2-3 - - 15 TRBV19
TGTGCCAGCAGCGCTGGGACAGGGGGCGCCTACAATGAGCAGTTCTTC CASSAGTGGAYNEQFF TRBJ2-1 TRBD1 - 16 TRBV9
TGCAGTGCTAACAGGGAGGAAGCTTTCTTT CSANREEAFF TRBJ1-1 - few 10 TRBV20-1
TGTGCCAGTAGTCCGGGGACTAGCGGGAGTAATCGCAATGAGCAGTTCTTC CASSPGTSGSNRNEQFF TRBJ2-1 TRBD2 - 17 TRBV19
TGTGCCACCAGCGGGGGGGGCGTGGGAGTCACTGAAGCTTTCTTT CATSGGGVGVTEAFF TRBJ1-1 - - 15 TRBV15
TGCGCCAGCAGCTTGGAGGGGCCTCCCACAGATACGCAGTATTTT CASSLEGPPTDTQYF TRBJ2-3 - - 15 TRBV5-1
TGTGCCTGGAGTGTGGGGGGGGCAAGTGAAAAACTGTTTTTT CAWSVGGASEKLFF TRBJ1-4 - - 14 TRBV30
TGTGCCAGCAGCTTAACCTTAGATACAGGCAATCAGCCCCAGCATTTT CASSLTLDTGNQPQHF TRBJ1-5 - - 16 TRBV7-2
TGTGCCAGCAGCGTAGCTACCGGAGGGAAGGACAACAACAATGAGCAGTTCTTC CASSVATGGKDNNNEQFF TRBJ2-1 - - 18 TRBV9
TGTGCCTTCCGGACAGGCGGCTCTGGAAACACCATATATTTT CAFRTGGSGNTIYF TRBJ1-3 TRBD1 - 14 TRBV30
TGTGCCAGCAGTTTGTTGGGGAGGACCGGGGAGCTGTTTTTT CASSLLGRTGELFF TRBJ2-2 - few 14 TRBV5-8
TGTGCCAGCAGCTTGGGACAGGAGAACACCGGGGAGCTGTTTTTT CASSLGQENTGELFF TRBJ2-2 TRBD1 - 15 TRBV7-9
TGTGCCAGCAGTTACTTGGGCAGTCCCAAGCAAGAGACCCAGTACTTC CASSYLGSPKQETQYF TRBJ2-5 - - 16 TRBV6-2/TRBV6-3
TGTGCCAGCAGCCAAGCGGATACGCAGTATTTT CASSQADTQYF TRBJ2-3 - - 11 TRBV3-1/TRBV3-2
TGCGCCAGCAGGGCGACCGGGACAACTAACTATGGCTACACCTTC CASRATGTTNYGYTF TRBJ1-2 - - 15 TRBV5-1
TGTGCCAGCAGCGGGGGACTAGCGGACCGGGAGACCCAGTACTTC CASSGGLADRETQYF TRBJ2-5 TRBD2 - 15 TRBV11-2
TGTGCCATCAGTGAGTCGGGAGGGAACAGGGGCAATCAGCCCCAGCATTTT CAISESGGNRGNQPQHF TRBJ1-5 - - 17 TRBV10-3
TGTGCCAGCAGCTTAGAAGGGACTAGCGGGAGTCCCTACAATGAGCAGTTCTTC CASSLEGTSGSPYNEQFF TRBJ2-1 TRBD2 - 18 TRBV11-2
TGCGCCAGCAGCTTGGGTCTAACCCTCGAAGCCAAAAACATTCAGTACTTC CASSLGLTLEAKNIQYF TRBJ2-4 - - 17 TRBV5-1
TGTGCCTGGAGTGTCTTGGGAGGAGGCGGAAACACCATATATTTT CAWSVLGGGGNTIYF TRBJ1-3 - - 15 TRBV30
TGTGCCACCAGTTGGTCAGAAGAGACCCAGTACTTC CATSWSEETQYF TRBJ2-5 - - 12 TRBV24-1
TGCGCCAGCAGCTACGACCTCGAGGCTGGAAGTGAAAAACTGTTTTTT CASSYDLEAGSEKLFF TRBJ1-4 - - 16 TRBV5-1
TGTGCCAGCGGACAGGGGTCAGCTTTCTTT CASGQGSAFF TRBJ1-1 TRBD1 - 10 TRBV6-5
TGTGCCAGTAGAGATAGGACAGGGGATGGCTACACCTTC CASRDRTGDGYTF TRBJ1-2 TRBD1 - 13 TRBV19
TGTGCCAGCAGCCCCCACGGACAGCTCGACGCTTTCTTT CASSPHGQLDAFF TRBJ1-1 - - 13 TRBV5-4
TGCGCCAGCAGCTTGGGAGCTAGCGGGAATGAGCAGTTCTTC CASSLGASGNEQFF TRBJ2-1 TRBD2 - 14 TRBV5-1
TGCGCCAGCAGCCAAGAATACAGGAACATGAACACTGAAGCTTTCTTT CASSQEYRNMNTEAFF TRBJ1-1 - once 16 TRBV4-3
TGTGCCAGCAGCACCAGACAGGGTGCCTATAATTCACCCCTCCACTTT CASSTRQGAYNSPLHF TRBJ1-6 TRBD1 - 16 TRBV5-4
TGTGCCAGCAGCTATCGGTACGCAGCAGGAGATACGCAGTATTTT CASSYRYAAGDTQYF TRBJ2-3 - - 15 TRBV5-8
TGTGCCATCAGGACTAGAGGCGCAGAGACCCAGTACTTC CAIRTRGAETQYF TRBJ2-5 - - 13 TRBV10-3
TGTGCCAGCAGCGCCGGACAGGGGACATACACAGATACGCAGTATTTT CASSAGQGTYTDTQYF TRBJ2-3 TRBD1 - 16 TRBV5-8
TGTGCCAGCAGTTTATTCAGGTTTGAAGCTTTCTTT CASSLFRFEAFF TRBJ1-1 - - 12 TRBV12-3/TRBV12-4
TGTGCCAGCAGCTTATTTTCGGGGGCGAACACCGGGGAGCTGTTTTTT CASSLFSGANTGELFF TRBJ2-2 - - 16 TRBV11-2
TGCAGTGCTAGAGCTCGAGATAGCTTCTTC CSARARDSFF TRBJ1-2 - - 10 TRBV20-1
TGTGCCAGCAGCCCCCGTCAGGGTGGGGAGCTGTTTTTT CASSPRQGGELFF TRBJ2-2 - once 13 TRBV7-2
TGTGCCAGCAGTCTCTCGACAGGGCCCCAAGAGACCCAGTACTTC CASSLSTGPQETQYF TRBJ2-5 TRBD1 - 15 TRBV7-7
TGTGCCAGTAGTTGGTCAGGTTGGGAGGGCTACACCTTC CASSWSGWEGYTF TRBJ1-2 - - 13 TRBV19
TGTGCCAGCAGCTTAGTCCTCGAGCGGGAGGCGTCCTACAATGAGCAGTTCTTC CASSLVLEREASYNEQFF TRBJ2-1 TRBD2 - 18 TRBV11-3
TGTGCCAGCAGCTTCGACAGAGAAAAACTGTTTTTT CASSFDREKLFF TRBJ1-4 - - 12 TRBV4-2
TGCGCCAGCAGCTGGATTGGGACTAGCGGAGAGACGTCGAATTTT CASSWIGTSGETSNF TRBJ2-3 TRBD2 - 15 TRBV5-1
TGTGCCAGCAGTGAACTCATCCGGACAGGAACGGAGACCCAGTACTTC CASSELIRTGTETQYF TRBJ2-5 TRBD1 - 16 TRBV2